The entry that follows covers one T cell receptor beta chain sequence. The antigen is unknown. This PCR relied on a set of 60 Vbeta primers and 13 Jbeta primers. TCRdb keeps only in-frame clones here, not all; method: immunoSEQ multiplex PCR. The data hold about 250,000 clones, with 65% to 85% observed a single time. This CDR3 region has 14 residues. The V gene end was trimmed by 7 bases and the J gene end by 3 bases; junction bases not matched to a gene: 3. Germline assignment: CDR1 ENHRY and CDR2 SYGVKD. These data belong to a study of cytomegalovirus exposure and HLA in healthy donors. Study-level information: Of 398 genotyped donors, more than 70% clustered with self-reported Caucasian donors. Broader study findings: Three chains tied to CMV proved CMV antigen-specific in vitro. It was around 160 TCR beta chains that were listed as cytomegalovirus-associated. A missense DCLRE1C variant was associated with V- and J-gene trimming of TCR beta chains in a later analysis, and an independent cohort replicated the association.

The sequence came from a female donor in good health and CMV-seronegative. Sequencing was done on a sample of PBMCs. J is TRBJ2-3 and V is TRBV10-3; 11 positions agree with TRBD1. CDR3 sequence (DNA): TGTGCCATCACCAGGGACAGGGGGACAGATACGCAGTATTTT. Its protein is CAITRDRGTDTQYF.